This note documents a single T cell receptor (beta chain) sequence. Its target is unknown. This sample was taken from a study of neurological immune-mediated disorders. Findings of the study overall: While HTLV-1-associated myelopathy showed the greatest TCR clonal expansion, multiple sclerosis showed the least, falling below healthy controls.

Stored at -80 C, 2 million PBMCs were the source of the unsorted libraries. TCRdb itself ran the 5' RACE reads through MiXCR, one entry per CDR3 protein. This sample has 55,000 to 65,000 distinct CDR3 sequences, with over 9.5% found just once. CDR3 length: 14 amino acids. Germline assignment: CDR1 SGHRS and CDR2 YFSETQ. The V and J ends lost 8 bases and 3 bases, in that order; junction bases with no gene match: 5. The V call is TRBV5-1, the J call TRBJ2-1, with 10 bases identical to TRBD2. The sample consisted of PBMCs. The TCR originated in a woman aged 55-75 years with HTLV-1-associated myelopathy (HAM/TSP). CDR3 nucleotides: TGCGCCAGGAAAGCGGGAGGGTACTACAATGAGCAGTTCTTC. This encodes CARKAGGYYNEQFF.